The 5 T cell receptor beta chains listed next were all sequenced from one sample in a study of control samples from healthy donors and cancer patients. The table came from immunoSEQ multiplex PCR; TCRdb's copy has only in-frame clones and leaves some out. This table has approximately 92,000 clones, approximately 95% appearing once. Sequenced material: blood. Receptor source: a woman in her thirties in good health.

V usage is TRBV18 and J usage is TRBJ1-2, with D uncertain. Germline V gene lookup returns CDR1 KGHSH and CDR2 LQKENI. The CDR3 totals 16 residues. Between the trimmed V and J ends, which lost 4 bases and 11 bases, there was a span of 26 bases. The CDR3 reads CASSQRETAYFSEYTF. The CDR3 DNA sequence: TGTGCCAGCTCACAGCGGGAGACCGCCTATTTTTCTGAGTACACCTTC. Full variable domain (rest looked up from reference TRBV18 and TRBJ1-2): NAGVMQNPRHLVRRRGQEARLRCSPMKGHSHVYWYRQLPEEGLKFMVYLQKENIIDESGMPKERFSAEFPKEGPSILRIQQVVRGDSAAYFCASSQRETAYFSEYTFGSGTRLTVV.

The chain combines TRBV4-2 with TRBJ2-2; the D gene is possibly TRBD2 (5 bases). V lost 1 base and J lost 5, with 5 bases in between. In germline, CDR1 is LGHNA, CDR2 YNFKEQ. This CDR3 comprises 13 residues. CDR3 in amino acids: CASSQGETGELFF. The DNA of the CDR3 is TGTGCCAGCAGCCAAGGGGAGACCGGGGAGCTGTTTTTT.

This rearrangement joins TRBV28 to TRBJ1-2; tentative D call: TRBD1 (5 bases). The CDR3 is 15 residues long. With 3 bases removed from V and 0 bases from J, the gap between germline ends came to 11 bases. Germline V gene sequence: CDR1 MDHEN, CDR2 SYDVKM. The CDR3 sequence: CASSLAGKTNYGYTF. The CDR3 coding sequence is TGTGCCAGCAGTTTGGCAGGGAAAACTAACTATGGCTACACCTTC.

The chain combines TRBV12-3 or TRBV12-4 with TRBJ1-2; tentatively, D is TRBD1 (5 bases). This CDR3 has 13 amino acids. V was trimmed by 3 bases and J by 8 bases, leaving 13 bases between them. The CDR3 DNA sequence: TGTGCCAGCAGTTTTGACGGGGCTACAGGCTACACCTTC. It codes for CASSFDGATGYTF.

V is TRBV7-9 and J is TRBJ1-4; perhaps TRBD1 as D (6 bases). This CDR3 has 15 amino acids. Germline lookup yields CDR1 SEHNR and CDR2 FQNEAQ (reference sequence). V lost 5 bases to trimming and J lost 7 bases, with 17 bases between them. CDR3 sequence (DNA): TGTGCCAGCAGCCTACTTCCAGGGGCGAGTGAAAAACTGTTTTTT. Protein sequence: CASSLLPGASEKLFF.